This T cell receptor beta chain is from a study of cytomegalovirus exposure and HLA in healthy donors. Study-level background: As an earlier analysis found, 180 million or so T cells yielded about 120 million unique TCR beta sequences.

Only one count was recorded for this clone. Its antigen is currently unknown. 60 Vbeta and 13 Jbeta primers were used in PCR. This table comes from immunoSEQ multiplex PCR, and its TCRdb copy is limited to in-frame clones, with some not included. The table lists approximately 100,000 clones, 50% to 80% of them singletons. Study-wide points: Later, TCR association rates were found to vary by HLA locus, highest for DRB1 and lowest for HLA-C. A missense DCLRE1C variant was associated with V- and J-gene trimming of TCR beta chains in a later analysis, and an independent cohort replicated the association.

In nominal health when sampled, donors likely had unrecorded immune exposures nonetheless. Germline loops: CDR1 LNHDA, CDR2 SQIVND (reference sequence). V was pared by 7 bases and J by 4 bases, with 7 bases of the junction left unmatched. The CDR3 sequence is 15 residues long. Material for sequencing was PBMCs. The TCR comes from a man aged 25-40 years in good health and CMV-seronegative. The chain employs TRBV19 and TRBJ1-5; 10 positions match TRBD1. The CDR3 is CASKPDRGMNQPQHF. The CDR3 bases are TGTGCCAGTAAACCGGACAGGGGGATGAATCAGCCCCAGCATTTT. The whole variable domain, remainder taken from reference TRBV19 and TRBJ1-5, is DGGITQSPKYLFRKEGQNVTLSCEQNLNHDAMYWYRQDPGQGLRLIYYSQIVNDFQKGDIAEGYSVSREKKESFPLTVTSAQKNPTAFYLCASKPDRGMNQPQHFGDGTRLSIL.